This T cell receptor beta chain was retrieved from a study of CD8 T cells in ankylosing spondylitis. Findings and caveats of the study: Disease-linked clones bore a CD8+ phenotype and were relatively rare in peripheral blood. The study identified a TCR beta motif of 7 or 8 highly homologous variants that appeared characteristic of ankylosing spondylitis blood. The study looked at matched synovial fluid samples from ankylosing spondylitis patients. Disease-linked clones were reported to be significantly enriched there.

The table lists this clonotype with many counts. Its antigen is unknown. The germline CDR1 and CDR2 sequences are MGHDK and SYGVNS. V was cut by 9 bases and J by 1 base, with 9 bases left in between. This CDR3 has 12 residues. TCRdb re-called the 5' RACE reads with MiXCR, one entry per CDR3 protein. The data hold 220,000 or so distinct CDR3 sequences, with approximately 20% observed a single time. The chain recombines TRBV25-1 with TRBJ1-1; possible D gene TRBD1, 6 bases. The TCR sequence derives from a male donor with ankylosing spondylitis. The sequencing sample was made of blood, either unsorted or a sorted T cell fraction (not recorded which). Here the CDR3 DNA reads TGTGCCAGTAGGGGGAGGAACACTGAAGCTTTCTTT. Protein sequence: CASRGRNTEAFF.